This TCR beta chain was sequenced in a study of early T cells in non-severe SARS-CoV-2 infection. The wider study: Unsorted whole blood bulk RNA was sequenced, with unpaired chains.

Each CDR3 protein is one row after TCRdb ran MiXCR on the 5' RACE reads. The data hold 25,000 to 35,000 distinct CDR3 sequences, with approximately 6.3% observed a single time. This receptor was obtained from an adult who was a healthcare worker with PCR-confirmed SARS-CoV-2 infection or an uninfected control (not recorded which). What was sequenced was whole blood.

The CDR3 DNA sequence: TGCAGTGCTAGAAGGGTCAGGGTTTTCTCTGAAGCTTTCTTT. Its translation: CSARRVRVFSEAFF. The chain employs TRBV20-1 and TRBJ1-1; D might be TRBD1 (5 bases). The CDR3 runs to 14 residues. The V and J ends lost 2 bases and 6 bases respectively, with 16 bases between them. Germline V gene sequence: CDR1 DFQATT, CDR2 SNEGSKA (reference sequence).